This TCR beta chain was identified during a study of blood T cell repertoires in COVID-19 (dated by TCRdb to the early 2020s). General notes on the study: Samples from collaborators originated in the United States, Italy and Spain and spanned both the acute and convalescent phases of COVID-19. HLA class I and class II types, where available, came from metadata supplied by the sample provider rather than from assay-based typing. The repertoires were released in a freely available public database meant as a resource for research on the immune response to SARS-CoV-2. The dataset comprised deeply sampled blood TCRbeta repertoires from subjects exposed to, actively infected with, or recovered from COVID-19. The prospective study material was composed of cDNA or gDNA derived from T cells, B-cell-depleted T cells, or PBMCs. Samples came from the ongoing ImmuneRACE study (first 160 participants) plus 1,254 subjects from 6 global collaborators. A de-identified subject ID, COVID-19 status, age in years and sex were almost always included in the sample metadata.

TCRbeta CDR3 regions were amplified from genomic DNA using the immunoSEQ Assay, a bias-controlled multiplex PCR. Processing in the source paper ran as follows. The number of nucleated cells in each sample was estimated by amplification of reference gene primers within the assay. To quantify the absolute abundance of each unique TCRbeta CDR3 rearrangement, sequence reads were collapsed and filtered. For each sample, productive Simpson clonality was calculated by taking the square root of Simpson's diversity index across productive rearrangements. TCRdb stores this immuneACCESS table with in-frame sequences only. Part of the clones is absent; in the studies checked, under half of the shortfall reflects unresolved V genes, and no reason is known for the rest. Clone size and V and J calls were adopted from that table, with D and trimming inferred from the DNA. A total of about 520,000 clones appear in this sample, 80% to 90% of them only once. The top ten hold 3% to 3.5% of the sample.

Each collaborating institution followed its own protocols to collect whole blood in K2EDTA tubes. For TCRbeta analysis, collaborator samples were shipped as frozen whole blood, as isolated PBMCs, or as DNA extracted from either sample type. The sample holds a few counts of this clone. The clone's antigen remains unknown. Base qualities are not provided; no much larger clone lies one nucleotide away. In the germline V gene, CDR1 corresponds to LGHNA and CDR2 to YNFKEQ. V and J are truncated by 2 bases and 5 bases respectively, leaving an intervening sequence of 12 bases. The cysteine opens and the phenylalanine closes a CDR3 of 14 amino acids. Of all the DNA, just the CDR3 is kept, 42 bases in frame from base 1. Study-level results and caveats: The amount of clinical and demographic metadata varied by source and participant and was provided uncurated.

The receptor chain draws on TRBV4-2 and TRBJ1-1; tentative D gene TRBD1, with 6 bases matching. The clonotype originates from a human donor in a cohort sampled during active COVID-19. Sequences were obtained from peripheral blood. The CDR3 region has the sequence CASSQIIQGTEAFF. At the DNA level, the sequence is TGTGCCAGCAGCCAAATTATACAGGGAACTGAAGCTTTCTTT.